A single sample is the source of the 23 T cell receptor beta chains below, sequenced in a study of T cell changes during pregnancy in multiple sclerosis. Assay: immunoSEQ multiplex PCR; the TCRdb copy retains only in-frame clones and omits some. The sample lists about 75,000 clones, 75% to 95% occurring once. The starting material was CD4+ T cells from peripheral blood mononuclear cells, obtained before pregnancy. These TCRs come from a female donor with multiple sclerosis, enrolled in a pregnancy study.

The CDR3 protein is CASRPGGKNEKLFF. In DNA, the CDR3 is TGCGCCAGCCGGCCGGGAGGGAAAAATGAAAAACTGTTTTTT. The chain employs TRBV5-1 and TRBJ1-4; D remains unclear. V was trimmed by 7 bases and J by 5 bases, leaving 15 bases between them. CDR3 length: 14 amino acids. Germline CDR1 reads SGHRS; CDR2 reads YFSETQ.

The gene calls are TRBV19 and TRBJ1-3; D may be TRBD1 (5 bases). The CDR3 extends over 18 amino acids. Trimming left V 6 bases short and J 0 bases short, with 21 bases between. The germline V gene encodes CDR1 LNHDA and CDR2 SQIVND (reference sequence). This CDR3 is CASSDTATGRYSGNTIYF. The CDR3 DNA follows: TGTGCCAGTAGCGATACCGCCACAGGCAGATACTCTGGAAACACCATATATTTT.

The V call is TRBV18, the J call TRBJ2-2; 12 bases are a match to TRBD2. The CDR3 covers 17 residues. The ends lost 3 bases at V and 7 bases at J; junction bases unmatched: 9. From germline, CDR1 is KGHSH and CDR2 LQKENI. CDR3 DNA sequence: TGTGCCAGCTCACCTCTCCCTAGCGGGGGGGCCGTCGGGGAGCTGTTTTTT. This encodes CASSPLPSGGAVGELFF.

V and J are TRBV19 and TRBJ1-6; tentative D call: TRBD1 (6 bases). CDR3 length equals 14 residues. In germline, CDR1 is LNHDA, CDR2 SQIVND (reference sequence). Between the trimmed V and J ends, which lost 7 bases and 7 bases, there was a span of 14 bases. The DNA of the CDR3 is TGTGCCAGTACCGATGACAGGTGGAATTCACCCCTCCACTTT. Translation: CASTDDRWNSPLHF.

V and J are TRBV7-6 and TRBJ2-1, with 9 bases aligning to TRBD2. The germline V gene has CDR1 SGHVS and CDR2 FNYEAQ. The CDR3 extends over 16 amino acids. V was pared by 3 bases and J by 3 bases, with 6 bases of the junction left unmatched. The CDR3 sequence: CASSLVTSGYYNEQFF. DNA for the CDR3: TGTGCCAGCAGCTTGGTGACTAGCGGATACTACAATGAGCAGTTCTTC.

The rearrangement uses TRBV25-1 and TRBJ1-4; D is unclear. Germline assignment: CDR1 MGHDK and CDR2 SYGVNS. The CDR3 is 13 amino acids. V was cut by 1 base and J by 6 bases, with 6 bases left in between. The CDR3 DNA reads TGTGCCAGCAGTGAATTCGGGGATGAAAAACTGTTTTTT. It yields the protein CASSEFGDEKLFF. Combining the CDR3 with reference TRBV25-1 and TRBJ1-4 gives the whole variable domain EADIYQTPRYLVIGTGKKITLECSQTMGHDKMYWYQQDPGMELHLIHYSYGVNSTEKGDLSSESTVSRIRTEHFPLTLESARPSHTSQYLCASSEFGDEKLFFGSGTQLSVL.

This chain links TRBV19 with TRBJ2-3; weak D call: TRBD2 (5 bases). Trimming took off 3 bases at V and 3 bases at J, with 13 bases between the two ends. CDR1 is LNHDA and CDR2 is SQIVND in the germline V gene (reference sequence). CDR3 length equals 15 residues. CDR3 in amino acids: CASSMMPGVTDTQYF. DNA of the CDR3: TGTGCCAGTAGTATGATGCCCGGGGTGACAGATACGCAGTATTTT.

The chain has TRBV28 and TRBJ2-7; the D gene is possibly TRBD2 (5 bases). Germline assignment: CDR1 MDHEN and CDR2 SYDVKM. Between the trimmed V and J ends, which lost 4 bases and 5 bases, there was a span of 12 bases. The CDR3 contains 13 residues. CDR3 amino acids: CASSSGLRDEQYF. CDR3 bases: TGTGCCAGCAGTTCTGGACTGAGGGACGAGCAGTACTTC.

This chain joins TRBV4-1 and TRBJ2-3; 11 nucleotides match TRBD2. The CDR3 consists of 18 residues. The V gene's germline CDR1 is MGHRA and CDR2 YSYEKL. Trimming took 0 bases from V and 3 from J; bases not matched to a gene: 8. The CDR3 DNA follows: TGCGCCAGCAGCCAAGAAGGTAGCGGGAGGGCCCAAACAGATACGCAGTATTTT. It is translated as CASSQEGSGRAQTDTQYF.

V is TRBV9 and J is TRBJ2-7; 7 bases map to TRBD1. The CDR3 has 18 residues. From germline, CDR1 is SGDLS and CDR2 YYNGEE. V gave up 4 bases and J gave up 0 bases; unmatched junction bases: 16. The CDR3 nucleotides read TGTGCCAGCAGCACCTCCCCCCCCTCGACAGGGAGCTCCTACGAGCAGTACTTC. It yields the protein CASSTSPPSTGSSYEQYF.

The chain uses TRBV7-3 and TRBJ2-3; TRBD2 agrees at 12 bases. Germline values: CDR1 SGHTA, CDR2 FQGTGA. Trimming at V came to 4 bases and at J to 4 bases, leaving 3 bases not matched to a gene. This CDR3 is built from 15 residues. The CDR3 nucleotides are TGTGCCAGCAGCTCACTAGCGGGGGGCCCAGATACGCAGTATTTT. Amino acid sequence: CASSSLAGGPDTQYF.

This clone was seen a single time. CDR3 nucleotides: TGTGCCACCAGCAGAGTCCGAACTAGCGGGGGCCGATCGGGGGATACGCAGTATTTT. It specifies CATSRVRTSGGRSGDTQYF. This sequence joins TRBV15 and TRBJ2-3; 11 bases are shared with TRBD2. This CDR3 is built from 19 residues. V lost 1 base and J lost 6; bases outside the gene matches: 15. The germline V gene encodes CDR1 LNHNV and CDR2 YYDKDF (reference sequence).

This sequence joins TRBV2 and TRBJ1-2; TRBD1 might be the D (5 bases). V was trimmed by 6 bases and J by 8 bases, leaving 16 bases between them. CDR3 length: 13 residues. Germline CDR1 is SNHLY and CDR2 is FYNNEI. The CDR3 DNA follows: TGTGCCAGCAGACAGGCCTTCTTATGGGGCTACACCTTC. It yields the protein CASRQAFLWGYTF.

The chain combines TRBV5-1 with TRBJ2-1; D might be TRBD1 (6 bases). Trimming shortened V by 6 bases and J by 0 bases, and 10 bases separated the two germline ends. Looked up from germline, CDR1 is SGHRS and CDR2 is YFSETQ. This CDR3 has 14 residues. The CDR3 DNA reads as TGCGCCAGCATGGGCAGGGGCTCCTACAATGAGCAGTTCTTC. The encoded protein is CASMGRGSYNEQFF.

This clone was observed a few times. The V and J genes are TRBV30 and TRBJ1-6; D is possibly TRBD1 (6 bases). V was clipped by 4 bases and J by 7 bases, with 11 bases between them. The CDR3 extends over 13 amino acids. The germline V gene encodes CDR1 GTSNPN and CDR2 SVGIG (reference sequence). As DNA, the CDR3 is TGTGCCTGGAACAGGGCCTGGAATTCACCCCTCCACTTT. Translated: CAWNRAWNSPLHF.

This rearrangement joins TRBV9 to TRBJ2-4, with TRBD2 identical over 13 bases. The CDR3 is 18 amino acids. V was clipped by 0 bases and J by 0 bases; unmatched bases: 3. The germline V gene has CDR1 SGDLS and CDR2 YYNGEE. The CDR3 here is CASSVGTSGGLAKNIQYF. DNA for the CDR3: TGTGCCAGCAGCGTAGGGACTAGCGGGGGACTAGCCAAAAACATTCAGTACTTC.

This rearrangement joins TRBV28 to TRBJ2-3, with TRBD2 matching 10 bases. CDR1 is MDHEN and CDR2 is SYDVKM in the germline V gene. The CDR3 sequence is 15 residues long. V lost 4 bases to trimming and J lost 1 base; unmatched junction nucleotides: 2. The CDR3 sequence is CASSSLAGGTDTQYF. The CDR3 DNA reads as TGTGCCAGCAGTTCCCTAGCGGGAGGCACAGATACGCAGTATTTT.

The chain has TRBV7-9 and TRBJ2-1; TRBD2 matches at 11 bases. The V gene end was trimmed by 1 base and the J gene end by 7 bases; junction bases not matched to a gene: 3. The CDR3 covers 15 residues. Germline assignment: CDR1 SEHNR and CDR2 FQNEAQ (reference sequence). CDR3 residues: CASSLVLAGGNEQFF. As DNA, the CDR3 is TGTGCCAGCAGCTTAGTATTAGCGGGAGGGAATGAGCAGTTCTTC.

This clone was recorded only once. The rearrangement joins TRBV18 to TRBJ2-3; 8 bases match TRBD2. V shed 3 bases and J 7 bases; nucleotides not matched to a gene: 9. This CDR3 contains 15 residues. The V gene's germline CDR1 is KGHSH and CDR2 LQKENI. The CDR3 here is CASSPGAGGLHTQYF. The CDR3 DNA reads TGTGCCAGCTCACCCGGGGCGGGAGGCCTTCATACGCAGTATTTT.

This clone appeared a single time. The gene calls are TRBV14 and TRBJ1-6, with D uncertain. Looked up from germline, CDR1 is SGHDN and CDR2 is FVKESK. Trimming stripped 4 bases from V and 7 bases from J, with 11 bases between. The length of the CDR3 is 14 residues. The chain's CDR3 is CASSPAGRNSPLHF. DNA of the CDR3: TGTGCCAGCAGCCCGGCGGGGAGGAATTCACCCCTCCACTTT. Together with reference TRBV14 and TRBJ1-6, the CDR3 gives the full variable domain: EAGVTQFPSHSVIEKGQTVTLRCDPISGHDNLYWYRRVMGKEIKFLLHFVKESKQDESGMPNNRFLAERTGGTYSTLKVQPAELEDSGVYFCASSPAGRNSPLHFGNGTRLTVT.

The chain has TRBV5-6 and TRBJ1-2, with TRBD1 as a possible D gene (6 bases). V gave up 2 bases and J gave up 8 bases, with 13 bases separating them. Germline CDR1 and CDR2: SGHDT and YYEEEE. The CDR3 runs 13 residues. The CDR3 DNA reads TGTGCCAGCAGCTTTGGGGGCGCGGGCGGCTACACCTTC. Its translation is CASSFGGAGGYTF.

DNA for the CDR3: TGTGCCAGCAGCCAGTCCGGGACAGGGGGTATGAACACTGAAGCTTTCTTT. Translated, it gives CASSQSGTGGMNTEAFF. The V and J genes are TRBV16 and TRBJ1-1; TRBD1 aligns across 11 bases. This CDR3 comprises 17 residues. The trim removed 3 bases at V and 0 bases at J, leaving 6 bases unmatched. The germline V gene encodes CDR1 KGHSY and CDR2 FQNENV.

The chain couples TRBV7-8 to TRBJ2-7; 9 bases are a match to TRBD1. Trimming cost V 3 bases and J 5 bases; bases outside gene matches: 5. The CDR3 length is 14 residues. Germline V gene lookup returns CDR1 SGHVS and CDR2 FQNEAQ. CDR3 region: CASSFRQGVNEQYF. The CDR3 coding sequence is TGTGCCAGCAGCTTTCGACAGGGGGTTAACGAGCAGTACTTC.